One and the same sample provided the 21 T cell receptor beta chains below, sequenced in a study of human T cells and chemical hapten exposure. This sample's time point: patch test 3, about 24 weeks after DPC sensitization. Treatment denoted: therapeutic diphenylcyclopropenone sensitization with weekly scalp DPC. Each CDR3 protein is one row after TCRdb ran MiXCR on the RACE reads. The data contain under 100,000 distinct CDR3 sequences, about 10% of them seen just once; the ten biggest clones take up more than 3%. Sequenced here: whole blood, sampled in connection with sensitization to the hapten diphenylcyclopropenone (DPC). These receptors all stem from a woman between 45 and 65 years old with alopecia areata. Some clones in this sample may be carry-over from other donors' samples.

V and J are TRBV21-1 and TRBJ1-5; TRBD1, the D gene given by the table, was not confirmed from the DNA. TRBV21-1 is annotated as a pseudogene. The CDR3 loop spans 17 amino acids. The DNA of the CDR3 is TGTGCCAGCAGCAAAGCCTTATCCGGGGATTGGAATCAGCCCCAGCATTTT. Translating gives CASSKALSGDWNQPQHF.

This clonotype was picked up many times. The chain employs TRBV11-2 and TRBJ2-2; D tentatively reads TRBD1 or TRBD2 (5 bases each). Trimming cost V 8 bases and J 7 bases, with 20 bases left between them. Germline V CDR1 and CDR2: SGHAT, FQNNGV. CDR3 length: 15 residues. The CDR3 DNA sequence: TGTGCCAGCTCCCCACCGGGGCGATCAGGCGGGGAGCTGTTTTTT. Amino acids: CASSPPGRSGGELFF.

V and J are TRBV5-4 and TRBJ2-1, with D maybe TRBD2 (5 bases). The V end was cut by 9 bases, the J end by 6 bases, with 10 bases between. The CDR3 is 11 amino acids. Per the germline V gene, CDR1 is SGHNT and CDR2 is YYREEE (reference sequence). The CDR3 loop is CAINRGNEQFF. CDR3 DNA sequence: TGTGCCATCAATCGGGGCAATGAGCAGTTCTTC.

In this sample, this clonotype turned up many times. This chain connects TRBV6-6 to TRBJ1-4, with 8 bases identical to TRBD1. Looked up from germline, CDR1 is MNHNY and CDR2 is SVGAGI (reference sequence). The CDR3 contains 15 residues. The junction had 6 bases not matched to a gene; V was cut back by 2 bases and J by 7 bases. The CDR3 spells CASSYRQGAGEKLFF. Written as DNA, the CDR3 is TGTGCCAGCAGTTACAGGCAGGGGGCCGGTGAAAAACTGTTTTTT.

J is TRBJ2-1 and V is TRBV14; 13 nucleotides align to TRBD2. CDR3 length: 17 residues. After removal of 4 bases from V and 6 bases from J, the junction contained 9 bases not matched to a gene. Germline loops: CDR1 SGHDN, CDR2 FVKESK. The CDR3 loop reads CASSLWTSGSTSNEQFF. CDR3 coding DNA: TGTGCCAGCAGCCTATGGACTAGCGGGAGTACCAGCAATGAGCAGTTCTTC.

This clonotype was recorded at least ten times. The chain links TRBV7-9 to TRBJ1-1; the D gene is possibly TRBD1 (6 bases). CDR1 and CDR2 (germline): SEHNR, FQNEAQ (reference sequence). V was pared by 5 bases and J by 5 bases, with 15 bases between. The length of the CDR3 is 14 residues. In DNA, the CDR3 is TGTGCCAGCAGCCTGACTACAGGGAAGACTGAAGCTTTCTTT. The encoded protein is CASSLTTGKTEAFF.

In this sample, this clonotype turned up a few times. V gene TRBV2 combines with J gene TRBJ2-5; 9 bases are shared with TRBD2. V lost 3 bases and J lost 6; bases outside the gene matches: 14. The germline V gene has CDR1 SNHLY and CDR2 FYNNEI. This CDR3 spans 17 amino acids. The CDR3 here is CASSDRASGMVAKTQYF. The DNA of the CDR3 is TGTGCCAGCAGTGATCGGGCTAGCGGGATGGTGGCAAAGACCCAGTACTTC. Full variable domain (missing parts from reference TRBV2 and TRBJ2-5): EPEVTQTPSHQVTQMGQEVILRCVPISNHLYFYWYRQILGQKVEFLVSFYNNEISEKSEIFDDQFSVERPDGSNFTLKIRSTKLEDSAMYFCASSDRASGMVAKTQYFGPGTRLLVL.

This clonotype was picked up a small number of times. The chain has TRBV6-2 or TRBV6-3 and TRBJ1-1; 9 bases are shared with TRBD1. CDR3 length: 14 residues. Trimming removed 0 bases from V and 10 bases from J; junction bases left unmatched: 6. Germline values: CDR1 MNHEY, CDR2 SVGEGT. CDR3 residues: CASSYSRDRARAFF. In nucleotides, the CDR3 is TGTGCCAGCAGTTACTCCCGGGACAGGGCACGAGCTTTCTTT.

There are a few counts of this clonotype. This CDR3 reads CASIWALGANVLTF. The DNA for the CDR3 is TGTGCCAGCATATGGGCGCTCGGGGCCAACGTCCTGACTTTC. V is TRBV6-2 or TRBV6-3 and J is TRBJ2-6; D is uncertain. This CDR3 has 14 residues. Trimming removed 7 bases from V and 4 bases from J, with 11 bases in between. Germline lookup yields CDR1 MNHEY and CDR2 SVGEGT.

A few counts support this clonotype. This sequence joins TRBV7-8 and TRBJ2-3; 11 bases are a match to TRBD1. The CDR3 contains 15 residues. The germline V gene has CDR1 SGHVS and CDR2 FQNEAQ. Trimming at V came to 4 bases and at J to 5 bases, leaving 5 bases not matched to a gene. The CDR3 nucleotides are TGTGCCAGCAGCTCCGGGACAGGGGGAATAGATACGCAGTATTTT. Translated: CASSSGTGGIDTQYF.

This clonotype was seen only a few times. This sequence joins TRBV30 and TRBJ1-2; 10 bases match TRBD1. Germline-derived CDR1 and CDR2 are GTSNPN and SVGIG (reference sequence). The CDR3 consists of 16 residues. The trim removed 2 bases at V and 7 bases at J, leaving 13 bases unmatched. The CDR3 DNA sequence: TGTGCCTGGAGTACTACCTCGGGACAGGGGAAGGTTGGCTACACCTTC. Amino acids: CAWSTTSGQGKVGYTF.

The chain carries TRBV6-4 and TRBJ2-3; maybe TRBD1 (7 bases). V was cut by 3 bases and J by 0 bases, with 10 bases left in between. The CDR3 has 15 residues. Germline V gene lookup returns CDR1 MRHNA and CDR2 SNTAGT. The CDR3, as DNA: TGTGCCAGCAGTGAGGAGGGGGCCAGCACAGATACGCAGTATTTT. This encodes CASSEEGASTDTQYF.

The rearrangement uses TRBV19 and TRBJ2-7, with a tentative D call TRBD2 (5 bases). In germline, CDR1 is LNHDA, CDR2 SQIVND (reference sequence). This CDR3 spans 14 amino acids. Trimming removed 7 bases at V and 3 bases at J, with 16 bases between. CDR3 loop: CASNIDGSGYEQYF. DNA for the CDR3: TGTGCCAGTAACATAGACGGCAGCGGCTACGAGCAGTACTTC.

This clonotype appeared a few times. CDR3 protein: CASSLEGQGSGYTF. The CDR3 DNA sequence: TGTGCCAGCAGCTTGGAGGGACAGGGGAGTGGCTACACCTTC. The V call is TRBV5-5, the J call TRBJ1-2; TRBD1 matches at 10 bases. V trimming: 0 bases; J trimming: 7 bases; junction bases outside the gene matches: 3. The CDR3 contains 14 residues. CDR1 and CDR2 from the germline V gene are SGHKS and YYEKEE (reference sequence).

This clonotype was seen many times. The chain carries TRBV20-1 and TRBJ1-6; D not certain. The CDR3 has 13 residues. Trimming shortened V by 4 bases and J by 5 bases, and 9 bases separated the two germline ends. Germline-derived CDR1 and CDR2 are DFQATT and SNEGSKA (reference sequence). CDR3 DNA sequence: TGCAGTGCTAAGGAAGGGAATAATTCACCCCTCCACTTT. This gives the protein CSAKEGNNSPLHF.

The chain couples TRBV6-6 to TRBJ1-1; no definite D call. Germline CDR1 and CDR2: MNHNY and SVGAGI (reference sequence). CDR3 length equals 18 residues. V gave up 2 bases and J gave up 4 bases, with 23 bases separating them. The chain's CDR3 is CASSYVGLLLGRPTEAFF. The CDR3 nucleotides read TGTGCCAGCAGTTACGTCGGACTCCTCCTTGGGAGACCCACTGAAGCTTTCTTT.

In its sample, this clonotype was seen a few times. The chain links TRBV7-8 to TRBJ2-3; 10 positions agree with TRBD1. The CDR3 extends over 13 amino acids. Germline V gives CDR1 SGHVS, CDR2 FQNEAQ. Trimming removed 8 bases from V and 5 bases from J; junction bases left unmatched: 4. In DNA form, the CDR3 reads TGTGCCAGCCGGGACAGGGGACGAGATACGCAGTATTTT. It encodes CASRDRGRDTQYF.

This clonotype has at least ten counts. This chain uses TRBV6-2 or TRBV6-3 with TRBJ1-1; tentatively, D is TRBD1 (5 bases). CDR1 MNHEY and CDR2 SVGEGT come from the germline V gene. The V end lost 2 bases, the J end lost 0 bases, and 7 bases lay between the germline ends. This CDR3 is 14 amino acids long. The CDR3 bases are TGTGCCAGCAGTTACGGGGCGGTGAACACTGAAGCTTTCTTT. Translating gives CASSYGAVNTEAFF.

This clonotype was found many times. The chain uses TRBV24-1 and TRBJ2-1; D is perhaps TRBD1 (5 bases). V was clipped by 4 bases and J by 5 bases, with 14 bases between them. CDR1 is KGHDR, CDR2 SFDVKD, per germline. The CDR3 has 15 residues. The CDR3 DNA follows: TGTGCCACCAGTGAGGGTCTAGGGGTCCACAATGAGCAGTTCTTC. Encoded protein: CATSEGLGVHNEQFF.

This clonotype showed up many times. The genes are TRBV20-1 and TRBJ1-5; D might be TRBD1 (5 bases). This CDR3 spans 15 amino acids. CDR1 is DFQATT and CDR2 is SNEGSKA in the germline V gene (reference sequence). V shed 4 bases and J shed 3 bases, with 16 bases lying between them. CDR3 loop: CSATPPDRYNQPQHF. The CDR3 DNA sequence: TGCAGTGCTACCCCCCCCGACAGATACAATCAGCCCCAGCATTTT.

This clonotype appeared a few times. CDR3 DNA: TGCAGCGTTGAAGGACAGGGGGCCCAAGAGACCCAGTACTTC. As protein: CSVEGQGAQETQYF. The chain couples TRBV29-1 to TRBJ2-5, with 10 bases fitting TRBD1. The CDR3 sequence is 14 residues long. V shed 1 base and J 1 base; nucleotides not matched to a gene: 0. Germline V gives CDR1 SQVTM, CDR2 ANQGSEA.